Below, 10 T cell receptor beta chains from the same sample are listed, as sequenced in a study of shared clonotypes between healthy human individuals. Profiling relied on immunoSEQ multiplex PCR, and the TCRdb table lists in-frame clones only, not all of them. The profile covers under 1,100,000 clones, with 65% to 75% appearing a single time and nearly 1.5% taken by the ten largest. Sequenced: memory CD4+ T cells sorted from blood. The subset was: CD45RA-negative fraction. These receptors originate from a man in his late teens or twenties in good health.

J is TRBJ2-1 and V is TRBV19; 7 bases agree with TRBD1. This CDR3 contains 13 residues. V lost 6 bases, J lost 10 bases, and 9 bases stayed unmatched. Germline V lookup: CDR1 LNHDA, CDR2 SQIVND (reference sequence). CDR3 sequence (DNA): TGTGCCAGTAGCTCACAGGGGATCGGGGAGCAGTTCTTC. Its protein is CASSSQGIGEQFF. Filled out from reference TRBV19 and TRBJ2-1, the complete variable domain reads DGGITQSPKYLFRKEGQNVTLSCEQNLNHDAMYWYRQDPGQGLRLIYYSQIVNDFQKGDIAEGYSVSREKKESFPLTVTSAQKNPTAFYLCASSSQGIGEQFFGPGTRLTVL.

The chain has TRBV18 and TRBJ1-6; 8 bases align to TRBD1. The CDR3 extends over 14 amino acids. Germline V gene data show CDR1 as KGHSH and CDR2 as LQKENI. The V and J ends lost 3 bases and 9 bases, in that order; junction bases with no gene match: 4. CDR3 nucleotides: TGTGCCAGCTCACCTTCACAGGGGGTTTCACCCCTCCACTTT. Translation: CASSPSQGVSPLHF. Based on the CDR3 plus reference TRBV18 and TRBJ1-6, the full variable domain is NAGVMQNPRHLVRRRGQEARLRCSPMKGHSHVYWYRQLPEEGLKFMVYLQKENIIDESGMPKERFSAEFPKEGPSILRIQQVVRGDSAAYFCASSPSQGVSPLHFGNGTRLTVT.

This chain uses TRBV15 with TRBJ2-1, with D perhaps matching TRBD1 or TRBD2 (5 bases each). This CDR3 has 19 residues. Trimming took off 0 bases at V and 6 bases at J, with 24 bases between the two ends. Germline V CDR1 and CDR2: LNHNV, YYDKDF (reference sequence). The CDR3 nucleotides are TGTGCCACCAGCAGAGATCATAAAGGGACGAAATCACCGGGCAATGAGCAGTTCTTC. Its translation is CATSRDHKGTKSPGNEQFF. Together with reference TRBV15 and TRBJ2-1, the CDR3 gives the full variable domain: DAMVIQNPRYQVTQFGKPVTLSCSQTLNHNVMYWYQQKSSQAPKLLFHYYDKDFNNEADTPDNFQSRRPNTSFCFLDIRSPGLGDTAMYLCATSRDHKGTKSPGNEQFFGPGTRLTVL.

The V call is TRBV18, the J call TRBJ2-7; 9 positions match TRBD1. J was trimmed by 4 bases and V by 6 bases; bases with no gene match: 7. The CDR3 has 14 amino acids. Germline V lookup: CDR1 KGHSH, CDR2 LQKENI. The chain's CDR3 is CASSRDRVLYEQYF. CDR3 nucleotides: TGTGCCAGCTCGCGGGACAGGGTATTGTACGAGCAGTACTTC.

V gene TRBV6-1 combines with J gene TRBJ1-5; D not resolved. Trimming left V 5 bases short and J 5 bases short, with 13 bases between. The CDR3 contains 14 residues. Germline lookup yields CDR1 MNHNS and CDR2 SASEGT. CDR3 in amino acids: CASSKGERYQPQHF. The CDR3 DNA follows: TGTGCCAGCAGTAAGGGAGAGAGATATCAGCCCCAGCATTTT.

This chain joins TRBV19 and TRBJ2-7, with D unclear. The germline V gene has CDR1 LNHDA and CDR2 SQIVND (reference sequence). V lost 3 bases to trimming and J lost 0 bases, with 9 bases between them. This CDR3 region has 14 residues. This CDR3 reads CASSIGAYSYEQYF. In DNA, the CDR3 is TGTGCCAGTAGTATCGGAGCGTACTCCTACGAGCAGTACTTC.

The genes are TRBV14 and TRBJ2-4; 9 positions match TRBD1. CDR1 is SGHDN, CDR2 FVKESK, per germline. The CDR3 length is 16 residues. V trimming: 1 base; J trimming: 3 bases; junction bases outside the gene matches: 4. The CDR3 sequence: CASSQALTGGKNIQYF. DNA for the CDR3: TGTGCCAGCAGCCAAGCCTTGACAGGGGGCAAAAACATTCAGTACTTC. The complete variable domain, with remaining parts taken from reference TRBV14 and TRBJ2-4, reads EAGVTQFPSHSVIEKGQTVTLRCDPISGHDNLYWYRRVMGKEIKFLLHFVKESKQDESGMPNNRFLAERTGGTYSTLKVQPAELEDSGVYFCASSQALTGGKNIQYFGAGTRLSVL.

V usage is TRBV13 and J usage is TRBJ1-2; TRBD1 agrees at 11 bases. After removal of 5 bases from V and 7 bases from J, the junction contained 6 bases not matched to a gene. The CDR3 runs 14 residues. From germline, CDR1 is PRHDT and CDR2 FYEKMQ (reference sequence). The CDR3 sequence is CASSKGQGESGYTF. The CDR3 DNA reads TGTGCCAGCAGCAAGGGACAGGGGGAGAGTGGCTACACCTTC.

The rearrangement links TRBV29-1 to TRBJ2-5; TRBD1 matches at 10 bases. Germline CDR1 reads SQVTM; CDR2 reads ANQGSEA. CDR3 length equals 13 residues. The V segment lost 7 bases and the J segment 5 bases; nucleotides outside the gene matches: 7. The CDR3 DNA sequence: TGCAGCGCGAGACAGGGGGCGAGTGAGACCCAGTACTTC. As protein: CSARQGASETQYF.

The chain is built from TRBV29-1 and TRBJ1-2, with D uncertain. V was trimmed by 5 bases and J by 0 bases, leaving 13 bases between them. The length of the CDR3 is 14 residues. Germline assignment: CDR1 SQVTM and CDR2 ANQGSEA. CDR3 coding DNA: TGCAGCGTTTTCCCCCCTCTAGCTAACTATGGCTACACCTTC. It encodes CSVFPPLANYGYTF.